What follows are 20 T cell receptor beta chains derived from one specimen sequenced in a study of vaccination effects on CD4 cells after COVID-19. Using immunoSEQ multiplex PCR, the repertoire was profiled, and TCRdb retains in-frame clones only, with some absent. The table shows more than 15,000 clones, with about 74% occurring only once. Under the ViraFEST assay, PBMC were stimulated with viral peptide pools so that antigen-specific CD4+ T cells expanded. Sequencing was performed afterwards. The culture ran for approximately 9 days before CD4+ T cells were isolated. This individual tested PCR-positive for SARS-CoV-2 infection between March and December 2020. Two doses of either BNT162b2 or mRNA-1273 were given to each participant. These receptors have no known antigen. Sequenced here: CD4+ T cells from PBMCs cultured with SARS-CoV-2 spike peptides, sampled after COVID-19 vaccination. These receptors came from a human donor who had a prior SARS-CoV-2 infection.

V and J are TRBV4-3 and TRBJ2-7; 8 bases match TRBD2. This CDR3 is built from 16 residues. Germline values: CDR1 LGHNA, CDR2 YSLEER. Germline trimming cut 0 bases from V and 1 base from J; bases unmatched to any gene: 5. The CDR3 region is CASSQEPSGGSYEQYF. The CDR3 region has the DNA TGCGCCAGCAGCCAAGAGCCCAGCGGGGGATCCTACGAGCAGTACTTC.

The V and J genes are TRBV6-5 and TRBJ1-1; no reliable D call. Germline CDR1 reads MNHEY; CDR2 reads SVGAGI. V lost 2 bases, J lost 10 bases, and 17 bases lay in between. CDR3 length: 14 residues. CDR3 nucleotides: TGTGCCAGCAGTTACCTCGGGAATAGTCGGCGAGCTTTCTTT. Translation: CASSYLGNSRRAFF.

The chain links TRBV4-2 to TRBJ2-7; D is unclear. Between the trimmed V and J ends, which lost 6 bases and 4 bases, there was a span of 10 bases. In germline, CDR1 is LGHNA, CDR2 YNFKEQ. This CDR3 is 12 amino acids long. CDR3 sequence: CASRPRFYEQYF. The CDR3 DNA sequence: TGTGCCAGCAGACCTCGATTTTACGAGCAGTACTTC.

The genes are TRBV14 and TRBJ1-2, with D maybe TRBD1 (5 bases). There are 13 residues in the CDR3. Germline V gene sequence: CDR1 SGHDN, CDR2 FVKESK. Trimming stripped 3 bases from V and 4 bases from J, with 9 bases between. CDR3 DNA: TGTGCCAGCAGCCAGGGACCTGGCTATGGCTACACCTTC. This codes for CASSQGPGYGYTF.

There are a few counts of this clone. This chain links TRBV6-5 with TRBJ2-3; D unclear. The CDR3 spans 13 residues. V was pared by 4 bases and J by 1 base, with 6 bases between. Looked up from germline, CDR1 is MNHEY and CDR2 is SVGAGI. The CDR3 loop reads CASSSDGTDTQYF. The CDR3 DNA reads as TGTGCCAGCAGTTCCGACGGCACAGATACGCAGTATTTT.

The gene calls are TRBV15 and TRBJ1-6; 8 bases are a match to TRBD1. The V segment lost 1 base and the J segment 7 bases; nucleotides outside the gene matches: 3. Germline V gene sequence: CDR1 LNHNV, CDR2 YYDKDF (reference sequence). The CDR3 covers 15 residues. The CDR3 DNA is TGTGCCACCAGCAGAGCCAGGGGGCGAAATTCACCCCTCCACTTT. Its translation is CATSRARGRNSPLHF.

The J gene is TRBJ1-2, the V gene TRBV4-1; D possibly corresponds to TRBD1 (5 bases). V was cut by 4 bases and J by 4 bases, with 16 bases left in between. Germline V CDR1 and CDR2: MGHRA, YSYEKL. There are 15 residues in the CDR3. The CDR3 region is CASSRVGGQGYGYTF. The CDR3 DNA sequence: TGCGCCAGCAGCCGGGTTGGAGGGCAGGGCTATGGCTACACCTTC.

CDR3 region: CASSTNPGQTNTGELFF. DNA of the CDR3: TGTGCCAGTAGTACCAACCCAGGACAGACAAACACCGGGGAGCTGTTTTTT. The chain uses TRBV19 and TRBJ2-2; tentative D call: TRBD1 (6 bases). Germline V gene sequence: CDR1 LNHDA, CDR2 SQIVND (reference sequence). The V end was cut by 4 bases, the J end by 2 bases, with 17 bases between. The CDR3 covers 17 residues.

V usage is TRBV3-1 (or the pseudogene TRBV3-2) and J usage is TRBJ1-2, with a possible D match to TRBD1 (6 bases). The germline V and J ends were trimmed by 1 base and 3 bases, with 9 bases remaining between them. From germline, CDR1 is LGHDT and CDR2 YNNKEL (reference sequence). CDR3 length: 14 amino acids. The CDR3 nucleotides are TGTGCCAGCAGCCAAGGAGGGGGTGACTATGGCTACACCTTC. Its protein product is CASSQGGGDYGYTF.

A remark on this clone: A read error may account for a junction end that differs from germline. V usage is TRBV19 and J usage is TRBJ2-4; TRBD1 or TRBD2 may be the D gene (6 bases each). The CDR3 covers 14 residues. Per germline, CDR1 LNHDA and CDR2 SQIVND (reference sequence). The CDR3 sequence: CASSIAEGGRDLNF. The CDR3 nucleotides are TGTGCCAGTAGTATAGCCGAGGGGGGCCGGGACCTAAACTTC.

The genes are TRBV2 and TRBJ1-5; D unclear. From germline, CDR1 is SNHLY and CDR2 FYNNEI. Trimming cost V 6 bases and J 0 bases, with 12 bases left between them. This CDR3 has 15 amino acids. The CDR3 DNA is TGTGCCAGCAGAGGGATCCGTTATAGCAATCAGCCCCAGCATTTT. This encodes CASRGIRYSNQPQHF.

This chain links TRBV5-4 with TRBJ2-5; 9 positions match TRBD1. The CDR3 is made up of 12 amino acids. Trimming removed 7 bases from V and 3 bases from J; junction bases left unmatched: 1. CDR1 and CDR2 from the germline V gene are SGHNT and YYREEE (reference sequence). CDR3 sequence: CASGDREETQYF. CDR3 in DNA: TGTGCCAGCGGGGACAGGGAAGAGACCCAGTACTTC.

The rearrangement links TRBV7-9 to TRBJ2-2; D gene unclear. V was clipped by 3 bases and J by 5 bases, with 7 bases between them. The CDR3 extends over 13 amino acids. Germline values: CDR1 SEHNR, CDR2 FQNEAQ (reference sequence). The CDR3 reads CASSFQFTGELFF. The CDR3, as DNA: TGTGCCAGCAGCTTTCAGTTTACCGGGGAGCTGTTTTTT.

This clone was detected once. V and J are TRBV27 and TRBJ1-2, with 8 bases that match TRBD1. The CDR3 sequence is 16 residues long. The trim removed 6 bases at V and 5 bases at J, leaving 14 bases unmatched. The V gene's germline CDR1 is MNHEY and CDR2 SMNVEV (reference sequence). The CDR3 nucleotides read TGTGCCAGCAGCTCCTACACAGGGGGGGATCGGTATGGCTACACCTTC. Amino acids: CASSSYTGGDRYGYTF.

This clone has a handful of counts. The CDR3 sequence is CAWSNGRVYGYTF. In nucleotides, the CDR3 is TGTGCCTGGAGTAACGGACGAGTATATGGCTACACCTTC. The V gene is TRBV30, the J gene TRBJ1-2; D is uncertain. Germline CDR1 is GTSNPN and CDR2 is SVGIG (reference sequence). V gave up 2 bases and J gave up 5 bases, with 12 bases separating them. This CDR3 is built from 13 residues.

The chain joins TRBV24-1 to TRBJ2-7, with 8 positions matching TRBD1. The germline CDR1 and CDR2 sequences are KGHDR and SFDVKD. V gave up 5 bases and J gave up 1 base; unmatched junction bases: 6. This CDR3 region has 15 residues. The CDR3 region is CATSGTGQESYEQYF. For the CDR3, the DNA is TGTGCCACCAGTGGTACGGGACAGGAGTCCTACGAGCAGTACTTC.

J is TRBJ2-3 and V is TRBV24-1; the match to TRBD2 covers 8 bases. The CDR3 is made up of 16 amino acids. CDR1 KGHDR and CDR2 SFDVKD come from the germline V gene. V shed 1 base and J 2 bases; nucleotides not matched to a gene: 4. The CDR3 nucleotides read TGTGCCACCAGTGATTTCGTAGCGGGGTTCACAGATACGCAGTATTTT. The encoded protein is CATSDFVAGFTDTQYF.

CDR3 region: CASSHFGTAIYEQYF. DNA for the CDR3: TGCGCCAGCAGTCACTTCGGGACAGCTATCTACGAGCAGTACTTC. The chain links TRBV23-1 to TRBJ2-7; 7 nucleotides match TRBD1. TRBV23-1 is assigned to the ORF class and has an uncertain function. The trim removed 3 bases at V and 3 bases at J, leaving 8 bases unmatched. The CDR3 extends over 15 amino acids.

This clone was seen once. V and J are TRBV27 and TRBJ1-4, with 8 bases matching TRBD1. The CDR3 has 13 amino acids. CDR1 and CDR2 (germline): MNHEY, SMNVEV (reference sequence). V lost 7 bases, J lost 7 bases, and 5 bases stayed unmatched. The CDR3 bases are TGTGCCAGCAAAGGACAGGGCAGTGAAAAACTGTTTTTT. This codes for CASKGQGSEKLFF.

This rearrangement joins TRBV29-1 to TRBJ1-1; 9 nucleotides match TRBD1. The junction had 8 bases not matched to a gene; V was cut back by 1 base and J by 5 bases. Looked up from germline, CDR1 is SQVTM and CDR2 is ANQGSEA. This CDR3 comprises 15 residues. This CDR3 is CSVEGADRGATEAFF. The CDR3 DNA reads as TGCAGCGTTGAAGGGGCAGACAGGGGGGCGACTGAAGCTTTCTTT.